This T cell receptor (beta chain) was documented in a study of shared clonotypes between healthy human individuals. Whole-study findings and limits: Lower generation probabilities were found for non-shared clonotypes than for those shared by all four donors.

The V end was cut by 6 bases, the J end by 5 bases, with 14 bases between. CDR1 is SGHNT and CDR2 is YENEEA in the germline V gene. The CDR3 loop spans 14 amino acids. TCRdb's table, derived via immunoSEQ multiplex PCR, lists solely in-frame clones and lacks some. The sample yields a few hundred thousand clones, over 65% seen once. Naive CD45RA+ and memory CD45RA-negative subsets were split from CD4+ cells. Points on this clone: Its antigen remains unknown.

The material sequenced was memory CD4+ T cells sorted from blood. Subset of the sample: CD45RA-negative fraction. The chain carries TRBV11-3 and TRBJ2-1; no definite D call. The clonotype comes from a young man in good health. The CDR3 bases are TGTGCCAGCAGTACCAGGTTAAGAAACAATGAGCAGTTCTTC. Protein sequence: CASSTRLRNNEQFF.